This T cell receptor (beta chain) was sequenced in a study of cytomegalovirus exposure and HLA in healthy donors (dated by TCRdb to about 2017). Background for the entire study: A later analysis indicated that the roughly 120 validation repertoires were generated on the platform also employed for the approximately 670 repertoires of the first cohort. The study combined high-throughput TCR immunosequencing, statistical association of individual TCRs with disease status, and machine learning to predict cytomegalovirus infection status. Along with the 666-subject first cohort, a separate validation cohort of 120 different subjects was used. The study aimed to test whether cataloging public T cell receptors could reveal signatures of past pathogen exposure. What the work shows at the level of the full study, not this receptor alone: A later analysis had no HLA typing for the validation cohort, so co-occurrence there was scored across all 120 or so repertoires. The authors suggested that the approach could potentially be generalized to other disease states and immunological phenotypes. In a later analysis, TCRs clustered in the first cohort were found to also tend to co-occur in the roughly 110 validation repertoires, with 94% of cluster scores above 0. Across donors, most TCR sequences were observed very rarely, whereas some public TCRs were present in many individuals. In the study, some 160 TCR beta chains were listed as associated with cytomegalovirus. Cytomegalovirus status was reported to be diagnosed by the classifier with high specificity and sensitivity in both the original and validation cohorts. Three of the identified cytomegalovirus-associated TCR beta chains were confirmed in vitro to be specific for cytomegalovirus antigens.

The donors belonged to the validation cohort of around 130 subjects, which was separate from the approximately 700-subject first cohort. The protocol used for the library was the immunoSEQ multiplex PCR assay. Regarding the original processing steps: A statistical classification framework was built to diagnose cytomegalovirus status from the catalog of TCR beta chain sequences. What TCRdb holds here is the immuneACCESS table cut down to in-frame rearrangements. Part of the clones is not present; checked against another copy, under half of the missing clones reflect an unresolved V gene, and the others are unexplained. That table is the source of V, J and clone size, and D and trimming were worked out from the DNA. Here the sample has 300,000 to 450,000 clones; more than 80% occur a single time. The ten most abundant clones make up about 0.8% of the sample. This clone was picked up one time. It lacks a known antigen. It has no much larger one-base neighbor in the sample; base qualities were not kept.

The sequence was obtained from a woman aged 18-29 years in good health and CMV-seronegative. The sequencing input was PBMCs.

The CDR3 amino acid sequence is: CASRLRLADSYNEQFF. The nucleotide sequence is TGTGCCAGCAGGCTTAGGCTAGCGGACTCCTACAATGAGCAGTTCTTC. The chain joins TRBV27 to TRBJ2-1, with 7 middle bases fitting TRBD2. Via the germline V gene (reference sequence), CDR1 is MNHEY and CDR2 SMNVEV. V lost 6 bases and J lost 0 bases, and the count of bases not matched to a germline gene is 8. Including the terminal cysteine and phenylalanine, the CDR3 comprises 16 residues. Only CDR3 DNA remains: 48 bases, in frame from the first base.